This T cell receptor beta chain was captured in a study of cytomegalovirus exposure and HLA in healthy donors. Study-wide results and limits: Cytomegalovirus status was reportedly diagnosed by the classifier with high sensitivity and specificity.

With regard to this clone: Its antigen is currently unknown.

Trimming left V 3 bases short and J 8 bases short, with 17 bases between. CDR3 length: 16 amino acids. Germline-derived CDR1 and CDR2 are LGHNA and YNFKEQ. Measured with immunoSEQ multiplex PCR; TCRdb has only the in-frame clones, and not every one. The sample contains about 140,000 clones, 70% to 90% of which appear only once. This chain uses TRBV4-2 with TRBJ1-6; a weak D match, TRBD1 (5 bases). The receptor was isolated from a young woman in good health and CMV-seropositive. Source material: PBMCs. The CDR3: CASSQRIQGADSPLHF. The CDR3 DNA reads TGTGCCAGCAGCCAGCGGATTCAGGGTGCAGATTCACCCCTCCACTTT.